The subject of this entry is one T cell receptor (beta chain). Its cognate antigen is unknown. The protocol was immunoSEQ multiplex PCR, while the TCRdb copy is restricted to in-frame clones and leaves out a portion. The data contain around 71,000 clones, roughly 70% of them singletons. These data belong to a study of vaccination effects on CD4 cells after COVID-19. CD4+ T cells specific for antigen were expanded with viral peptide pools by the ViraFEST assay before sequencing. Investigators separated out CD4+ T cells once around nine days of culture had passed. Previously uninfected by SARS-CoV-2, the vaccine recipients also showed negative nucleocapsid antibodies. V lost 4 bases and J 7 bases, leaving 15 bases between the germline ends. Germline loops: CDR1 SGHRS, CDR2 YFSETQ. The CDR3 has 14 residues.

The starting material was CD4+ T cells from PBMCs cultured with HCoV-OC43 spike peptides, obtained before COVID-19 vaccination. Subset meaning: HCoV-OC43 spike overlapping peptide pool stimulation. V is TRBV5-1 and J is TRBJ2-1; possibly TRBD1 or TRBD2 for D (5 bases each). The sequence came from a human donor who received a COVID-19 vaccine. In DNA, the CDR3 is TGCGCCAGCAGCCCAATGGGGGTTGCAAATGAGCAGTTCTTC. Its protein is CASSPMGVANEQFF.